This section outlines one T cell receptor beta chain sequence together with its context. Its antigen specificity is not known. Per-base qualities were not stored, and no clone one base away is much larger. V drops 4 bases and J drops 2 bases, leaving 10 bases in between. CDR1 and CDR2 (SGHNT, YYREEE) derive from the germline V gene (reference sequence). From the cysteine up to the phenylalanine, the CDR3 has a length of 15 residues. Here the CDR3 DNA is all that survives: 45 bases in frame from base 1. The entire isolated RNA was reverse transcribed using the High Capacity cDNA Reverse Transcription Kit, and thus expressed TCRB transcripts were sequenced. Deep immunoSEQ sequencing was performed on naive, central memory and regulatory T cell samples, with an average of about 3.6 million total reads per sample. After sorted cells were lysed in RLT buffer, RNA was extracted with DNase-treated RNeasy Micro or Mini kits, with the choice depending on cell number. To prevent cross-contamination, each cell subset was processed individually, whereas patient and healthy donor samples were processed jointly. The immunoSEQ multiplex PCR was used to amplify TCRB sequences from cDNA, yielding 87-bp fragments that span the CDR3 region. Amplicons were sequenced on the Illumina HiSeq platform. The authors processed their data as follows. Synthetic template baselines were used to correct PCR bias computationally, reads within Hamming distance 2 were collapsed together, and singletons that could not be merged were discarded. By aligning reads against IMGT, V, D and J genes, CDR3 length, and insertions or deletions at six rearrangement sites were assigned. Within each subset, clonotype counts were normalized to the number of sorted cells before true diversity and Gini coefficients were calculated with the tcR R package. The overlap coefficient, calculated on TCRB nucleotide sequences, was used to measure repertoire sharing. As a proxy for the pre-selection repertoire, out-of-frame TCRB sequences from naive cells were analyzed. TCRdb carries this immuneACCESS record with in-frame sequences only. Its versions omit some clonotypes, under half of them owing to an unresolved V gene in the studies checked, with the rest unexplained. The V and J calls and clone size were taken over from that table, and D and trimming were inferred from the DNA. This sample is represented by a few hundred thousand clones; approximately 14% of them were singletons. The ten largest clones capture 0.015% to 0.02% of the sample.

The sample belongs to a study of beta chain features in type 1 diabetes listed by TCRdb under 2018. With regard to the full study: No differences in mean age, gender distribution, total cell number or subset yield were found between patients and healthy donors. A total of approximately 110,000,000 sorted cells were examined across all samples, and a strong correlation was observed between cell number per subset and RNA yield. The study compared the TCRB repertoires of sorted circulating CD4+ T cell subsets in recently diagnosed type 1 diabetes patients with those in matched healthy donors. Whereas all 28 donors provided naive and central memory subsets, regulatory and stem cell-like memory subsets were isolated from just 8 patients and about 8 healthy donors.

Each donor gave one peripheral blood draw, averaging roughly 100 mL, which was collected into heparinised tubes. A BD FACSAria II was used to sort naive, central memory, regulatory and stem cell-like memory CD4+ T cells with a panel that included CD45RO, CCR7, CD25, CD127, CD95 and CD27. Every sorted population had a purity above 95%. PBMCs were isolated immediately by Lymphoprep density gradient centrifugation and stained directly without culture. So that batch effects would be minimized, each experiment stained and sorted samples in pairs, pairing one healthy donor with one patient. Overall results and qualifications from the work: At VDJ recombination sites, type 1 diabetes patients had fewer insertions and more deleted nucleotides, which implies abnormalities in thymic rearrangement. Naive, central memory and regulatory TCRB repertoires appeared to be more similar among patients than among healthy donors. PCR may preferentially amplify shorter templates, but because patient and control samples were amplified and corrected together, any resulting skew would affect both groups equally. HLA sub-analyses involved small numbers of individuals, so any influence of HLA type on TCRB rearrangement remained unresolved. Because cDNA was sequenced instead of genomic DNA, highly expressing activated cells could be over-represented, though the groups showed no difference in activation or CD3 levels. A moderate but significant shortening of TCRB CDR3 length was observed in type 1 diabetes patients in all four CD4+ subsets.

Recombination joined TRBV5-4 with TRBJ2-6, with no confidently assigned D gene. The sequencing sample was made of naive CD4+ T cells from blood. Explained via the paper, the cell subset or site label denotes: true naive CD4+ T cells. This clonotype was sampled from a man aged 25 to 45 with type 1 diabetes. The CDR3 loop reads CASSLSSPGANVLTF. The nucleotides are TGTGCCAGCAGCCTGTCTAGTCCTGGGGCCAACGTCCTGACTTTC.